This TCR beta chain was obtained from a study of cytomegalovirus exposure and HLA in healthy donors. Study background: An early data release held 80 million or so unique TCRs from HLA-typed donors. Study-wide findings and caveats: Overall, about 160 TCR beta chains were annotated as cytomegalovirus-associated.

The CDR3 spans 16 residues. Trimming left V 6 bases short and J 6 bases short, with 21 bases between. The germline gives CDR1 LNHDA, CDR2 SQIVND (reference sequence). This clone appeared once. The antigen remains unidentified. Primers: 60 Vbeta forward and 13 Jbeta reverse. TCRdb's copy holds only in-frame clones and misses some; the assay was immunoSEQ multiplex PCR. The table lists 130,000 or so clones, 88% of them singletons, with 0.4% to 0.55% in the top ten. What was sequenced was PBMCs. This TCR derives from a woman between 35 and 50 years old in good health and CMV-seronegative. The rearrangement uses TRBV19 and TRBJ1-5; maybe TRBD1 (5 bases). The CDR3 DNA follows: TGTGCCAGTAGCCCCGGGGGAGCGGAACGGAGTCAGCCCCAGCATTTT. It codes for CASSPGGAERSQPQHF.